Listed below are T cell receptor beta chains from one sample, sequenced in a study of T cell responses to AZD1222 COVID-19 vaccine. Sequenced by immunoSEQ multiplex PCR; TCRdb stores in-frame clones only, minus some. The repertoire has about 140,000 clones, about 90% of them found once; the top ten carry about 5.5%. Sequencing used peripheral blood, obtained on day 0 of AZD1222 vaccination. Receptor source: an adult in good health. Each CDR3 is given with its conserved first and last residue. Each record gives: V gene, J gene, clone size, D gene, CDR3 DNA, CDR3 protein. The D gene is left open where the match is weak. Size tells how often a clone was seen (once, few, many) or the class of an expanded clone, and some rows leave it out.

V: TRBV7-3
J: TRBJ2-6
size: .
D: .
DNA: TGTGCCAGCAGCTTACGGACAGCCTCTGGGGCCAACGTCCTGACTTTC
CDR3: CASSLRTASGANVLTF

V: TRBV7-8
J: TRBJ1-2
size: .
D: TRBD1
DNA: TGTGCCAGCAGCTCCCGACAGGGATCTAACTATGGCTACACCTTC
CDR3: CASSSRQGSNYGYTF

V: TRBV5-1
J: TRBJ2-5
size: .
D: .
DNA: TGCGCCAGCAGCCAACAGGGCGGTAAAGAGACCCAGTACTTC
CDR3: CASSQQGGKETQYF

V: TRBV28
J: TRBJ1-5
size: .
D: .
DNA: TGTGCCAGCAGTCCACGGGGCTTGGGACACACAAATCAGCCCCAGCATTTT
CDR3: CASSPRGLGHTNQPQHF

V: TRBV4-2
J: TRBJ2-1
size: .
D: .
DNA: TGTGCCAGCAGCCAAGATCGGGCAAGGAACGAGCAGTTCTTC
CDR3: CASSQDRARNEQFF

V: TRBV6-5
J: TRBJ1-1
size: .
D: TRBD1
DNA: TGTGCCAGCAGTTACCAGACAGGGTTAGGCACTGAAGCTTTCTTT
CDR3: CASSYQTGLGTEAFF

V: TRBV5-4
J: TRBJ1-4
size: .
D: TRBD1
DNA: TGTGCCAGCAGCCGGGACAGTCGGGAAAAACTGTTTTTT
CDR3: CASSRDSREKLFF

V: TRBV30
J: TRBJ2-7
size: .
D: .
DNA: TGTGCCTGGAGAAAGTCGCTCTCCTACGAGCAGTACTTC
CDR3: CAWRKSLSYEQYF

V: TRBV27
J: TRBJ1-1
size: .
D: .
DNA: TGTGCCAGCGGAGGGACTGAAGCTTTCTTT
CDR3: CASGGTEAFF

V: TRBV21-1
J: TRBJ1-4
size: few
D: .
DNA: TGTGCCACCCCATGGCGTAATGAAAAACTGTTTTTT
CDR3: CATPWRNEKLFF

V: TRBV11-3
J: TRBJ1-2
size: .
D: .
DNA: TGTGCCAGCAGCTTAATGGGGAACGGGGGCTACACCTTC
CDR3: CASSLMGNGGYTF

V: TRBV25-1
J: TRBJ2-7
size: few
D: .
DNA: TGTGCCAGCAGTGAGGCGCGTGAGCAGTACTTC
CDR3: CASSEAREQYF

V: TRBV7-9
J: TRBJ2-1
size: .
D: .
DNA: TGTGCCAGCAGCCCGAGAATACGGGTCTCCTCCTACAATGAGCAGTTCTTC
CDR3: CASSPRIRVSSYNEQFF

V: TRBV10-1
J: TRBJ1-2
size: .
D: TRBD1
DNA: TGCGCCACCCAAGGGGGCCAGGGGCAGAGGGTTGACTATGGCTACACCTTC
CDR3: CATQGGQGQRVDYGYTF

V: TRBV14
J: TRBJ1-6
size: .
D: .
DNA: TGTGCCAGCAGCCATTGGGGAGGGAGCTCCTATAATTCACCCCTCCACTTT
CDR3: CASSHWGGSSYNSPLHF

V: TRBV19
J: TRBJ2-7
size: .
D: .
DNA: TGTGCCAGTAGCTTTGGACGAAGCTACGAGCAGTACTTC
CDR3: CASSFGRSYEQYF

V: TRBV28
J: TRBJ1-1
size: .
D: .
DNA: TGTGCCAGCAGTTTCAGCGGCCCGAACACTGAAGCTTTCTTT
CDR3: CASSFSGPNTEAFF

V: TRBV29-1
J: TRBJ1-3
size: .
D: TRBD1
DNA: TGCAGCGTGGCAAAACAGGGGGCTGGAAACACCATATATTTT
CDR3: CSVAKQGAGNTIYF

V: TRBV5-4
J: TRBJ2-1
size: .
D: .
DNA: TGTGCCAGCAGCTTGGGGGCAGGGGACGAGCAGTTCTTC
CDR3: CASSLGAGDEQFF

V: TRBV19
J: TRBJ1-4
size: .
D: TRBD1
DNA: TGTGCCAGTAGGGTGGGACAGGGGGGTGAAAAACTGTTTTTT
CDR3: CASRVGQGGEKLFF

V: TRBV5-1
J: TRBJ2-2
size: .
D: TRBD1
DNA: TGCGCCAGCAGCTTGGAAGGGACAGGGAACACCGGGGAGCTGTTTTTT
CDR3: CASSLEGTGNTGELFF

V: TRBV19
J: TRBJ1-1
size: few
D: .
DNA: TGTGCCAGTAGTAGACGGATGAACACTGAAGCTTTCTTT
CDR3: CASSRRMNTEAFF

V: TRBV12-3/TRBV12-4
J: TRBJ2-2
size: .
D: .
DNA: TGTGCCAGCGGGCGGGAGAACACCGGGGAGCTGTTTTTT
CDR3: CASGRENTGELFF

V: TRBV7-8
J: TRBJ2-1
size: .
D: TRBD2
DNA: TGTGCCAGCAGCTTACCTCTCTTCGGCGGGAGGGACTACAATGAGCAGTTCTTC
CDR3: CASSLPLFGGRDYNEQFF

V: TRBV5-6
J: TRBJ1-1
size: .
D: .
DNA: TGTGCCAGCAGATTCTCTCCCGGAAGGGGTAACACTGAAGCTTTCTTT
CDR3: CASRFSPGRGNTEAFF

V: TRBV2
J: TRBJ1-1
size: .
D: .
DNA: TGTGCCAGCAGTGATTCGTGGAACACTGAAGCTTTCTTT
CDR3: CASSDSWNTEAFF

V: TRBV2
J: TRBJ2-1
size: .
D: TRBD2
DNA: TGTGCCAGCACCTCCCACTCCGGGACTAGCGGGAGAACTGAGCAGTTCTTC
CDR3: CASTSHSGTSGRTEQFF

V: TRBV10-3
J: TRBJ2-7
size: .
D: TRBD1
DNA: TGTGCCATCAGGCCAGAACAGGGGCACTACGAGCAGTACTTC
CDR3: CAIRPEQGHYEQYF

V: TRBV5-4
J: TRBJ1-2
size: .
D: .
DNA: TGTGCCAGCAGCTTGCGCGGCTTTGGGGGGCATGGCTACACCTTC
CDR3: CASSLRGFGGHGYTF

V: TRBV9
J: TRBJ1-1
size: .
D: TRBD1
DNA: TGTGCCAGCAACAAGGGGGACAGGGGGCCAACTGAAGCTTTCTTT
CDR3: CASNKGDRGPTEAFF

V: TRBV19
J: TRBJ1-5
size: .
D: TRBD1
DNA: TGTGCCAGTAGCTTACTCGGACAGGGGGGCACTCAGCCCCAGCATTTT
CDR3: CASSLLGQGGTQPQHF

V: TRBV11-2
J: TRBJ2-1
size: .
D: .
DNA: TGTGCCAGCAGCCGTGGTAGGGATTGGAATGAGCAGTTCTTC
CDR3: CASSRGRDWNEQFF

V: TRBV25-1
J: TRBJ2-2
size: .
D: TRBD2
DNA: TGTGCCAGCAGTCCTAGCGGGAGGGCGGCCGGGGAGCTGTTTTTT
CDR3: CASSPSGRAAGELFF

V: TRBV6-5
J: TRBJ2-1
size: .
D: .
DNA: TGTGCCAGCAGTTACTCACCCTTTGAGCAGTTCTTC
CDR3: CASSYSPFEQFF

V: TRBV28
J: TRBJ2-2
size: .
D: TRBD2
DNA: TGTGCCAGCAGTTTAGGACTAGCGGGAGGAATCGGGGAGCTGTTTTTT
CDR3: CASSLGLAGGIGELFF

V: TRBV4-3
J: TRBJ2-2
size: .
D: TRBD2
DNA: TGCGCCAGCAGCCAAGATGAAGCAGGGAGGGCCGGGGTCACCGGGGAGCTGTTTTTT
CDR3: CASSQDEAGRAGVTGELFF

V: TRBV15
J: TRBJ1-4
size: .
D: .
DNA: TGTGCCACCCGTGGGCAGACCCTTCTAGCTGAAAAACTGTTTTTT
CDR3: CATRGQTLLAEKLFF

V: TRBV7-9
J: TRBJ1-1
size: .
D: .
DNA: TGTGCCAGCAGCTTATCCCTCTCGGGGGGCACTGAAGCTTTCTTT
CDR3: CASSLSLSGGTEAFF

V: TRBV6-5
J: TRBJ1-1
size: .
D: .
DNA: TGTGCCAGCAGACCCGGAACTAACACTGAAGCTTTCTTT
CDR3: CASRPGTNTEAFF

V: TRBV9
J: TRBJ2-3
size: .
D: TRBD2
DNA: TGTGCCAGCAGCGCCCGAGCGGGAGAGGATACGCAGTATTTT
CDR3: CASSARAGEDTQYF

V: TRBV24-1
J: TRBJ2-7
size: .
D: .
DNA: TGTGCCACCGGTCACCCTCCCGTCTACGAGCAGTACTTC
CDR3: CATGHPPVYEQYF

V: TRBV14
J: TRBJ1-2
size: once
D: .
DNA: TGTGCCAGCAGCCCCCGGGACAACCACTATGGCTACACCTTC
CDR3: CASSPRDNHYGYTF

V: TRBV10-3
J: TRBJ1-1
size: .
D: .
DNA: TGTGCCATCAGCGCCAACAGCCAAGGGCTTCTCGCTGAAGCTTTCTTT
CDR3: CAISANSQGLLAEAFF

V: TRBV10-3
J: TRBJ2-3
size: once
D: TRBD2
DNA: TGTGCCATCAAAGAGCGGGAGGTCCGAGGGGCTCAGTATTTT
CDR3: CAIKEREVRGAQYF

V: TRBV29-1
J: TRBJ2-3
size: once
D: TRBD2
DNA: TGCAGCGTTGAACTAGCGGGAGATTCAGATACGCAGTATTTT
CDR3: CSVELAGDSDTQYF